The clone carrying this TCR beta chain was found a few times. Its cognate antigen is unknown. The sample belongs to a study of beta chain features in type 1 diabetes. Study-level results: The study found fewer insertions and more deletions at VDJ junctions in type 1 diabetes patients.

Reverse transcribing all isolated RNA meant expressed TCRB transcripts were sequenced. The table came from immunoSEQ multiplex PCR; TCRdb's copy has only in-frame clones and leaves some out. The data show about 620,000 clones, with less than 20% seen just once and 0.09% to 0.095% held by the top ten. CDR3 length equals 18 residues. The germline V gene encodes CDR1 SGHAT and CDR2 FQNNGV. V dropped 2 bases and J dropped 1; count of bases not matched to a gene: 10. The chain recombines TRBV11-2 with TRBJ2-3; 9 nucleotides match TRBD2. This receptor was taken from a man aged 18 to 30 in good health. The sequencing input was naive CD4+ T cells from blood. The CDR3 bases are TGTGCCAGCAGCTTAAGGATTAGCGGGAGAGGGGGCACAGATACGCAGTATTTT. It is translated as CASSLRISGRGGTDTQYF.